This TCR beta chain came from a study of T cell repertoires in cytomegalovirus infection (dated by TCRdb to the late 2010s). With respect to the entire study: Because public TCR beta signatures pointed to carriage of CMV infection together with the matching HLA type, the HLA type of each donor mattered for the analysis. What the authors observed across the whole study: The ex vivo response was dominated by HLA-C-restricted CMV-specific TCR beta clonotypes, which also provided the single most frequent clonotype in two of eight donors. In both this cohort and an independent roughly 400-donor cohort, the cumulative frequency of public TCR beta family members distinguished carriers of CMV infection plus the relevant HLA type.

TCRdb records Illumina HiSeq 1500 as the sequencer. TCRdb took the public reads, trimmed them with fastp at Q25, ran MiXCR for clone calling and kept in-frame beta chains. Each record represents a unique CDR3 protein, reported with the most common genes and DNA among its rows. The table for this sample lists 680,000 or so distinct CDR3 sequences; approximately 34% of them were counted only once. The biggest ten clones account for 2.8% of the sample. From the cysteine up to the phenylalanine, the CDR3 has a length of 15 residues. Just CDR3 DNA is preserved here, 45 bases in frame from base 1. Sequences SGHRS (CDR1) and YFSETQ (CDR2) are obtained from the germline V gene. V sheds 0 bases and J sheds 0 bases, leaving 7 bases between their ends. This clonotype has a handful of counts. The specificity of this receptor is unknown. The input lacks base qualities; no much larger clone sits a single base away.

Sequenced: PBMCs. The V and J segments used are TRBV5-1 and TRBJ2-1; no confident D gene assignment can be made. This TCR came from a human donor in good health (CMV status not recorded). Some clones in this sample may be carry-over from other donors' samples. The encoded CDR3 is CASSLEGNSYNEQFF. The DNA is as follows: TGCGCCAGCAGCTTGGAAGGGAACTCCTACAATGAGCAGTTCTTC.